This entry concerns a single T cell receptor (beta chain). Its antigen is not known. This sample is drawn from a study of T cell responses to AZD1222 COVID-19 vaccine. General study findings and limits: Spike was spanned by vaccine-associated CD4 TCRs, with dominance at 160-218 and 743-854. Females outnumbered males among donors, who were mostly white British; clonal diversity was possibly underestimated. Among spike-specific TCRs, nearly half reportedly target unmutated variant regions. Two AZD1222 administrations were followed by greater Spike-specific TCR breadth and depth.

The assay was immunoSEQ multiplex PCR, and TCRdb's table has in-frame clones only and misses some. Of over 100,000 clones in the sample, 75% to 90% were seen once. This CDR3 is built from 14 residues. Germline V lookup: CDR1 SGHNT, CDR2 YYREEE (reference sequence). Trimming removed 1 base at V and 7 bases at J, with 9 bases between. This TCR was sampled from an adult in good health. The J gene is TRBJ1-6, the V gene TRBV5-4; weak D call: TRBD1 (5 bases). The input for sequencing was peripheral blood, taken on day 0 of AZD1222 vaccination. The CDR3 nucleotides are TGTGCCAGCAGCTTGCAGGGTGGCAATTCACCCCTCCACTTT. Amino acids: CASSLQGGNSPLHF.